This T cell receptor beta chain was captured by sequencing in a study of T-cell reconstitution after alpha-beta-depleted transplantation in children. The CDR3 consists of 17 residues. The V end lost 6 bases, the J end lost 0 bases, and 18 bases lay between the germline ends. CDR1 MNHNS and CDR2 SASEGT come from the germline V gene. This clonotype was recorded many times. This sample's TCRbeta library carried unique molecular identifier barcodes. From the PCR reads, TCRdb called clonotypes with MiXCR, one entry per CDR3 protein. The sample consists of hundreds of thousands of distinct CDR3 sequences, roughly 17% of them appearing once.

The sequencing here drew on PBMCs from the stem cell graft donor, taken from the stem cell graft. This chain uses TRBV6-1 with TRBJ2-1; D not certain. This sequence originates from a human donor who donated a stem cell graft to a child with acute myeloid leukemia. The CDR3 DNA sequence: TGTGCCAGCAGAACGGCTTTAAGGGCCAGCTCCTACAATGAGCAGTTCTTC. It codes for CASRTALRASSYNEQFF.